This T cell receptor (beta chain) was captured in a study of identifying expanded T cells in peripheral blood. Sequencing used immunoSEQ multiplex PCR; TCRdb keeps in-frame clones, though not all of them. In the table there are about 130,000 clones, approximately 86% of which are singletons. This CDR3 is built from 13 residues. V lost 5 bases, J lost 5 bases, and 12 bases lay in between. Germline lookup yields CDR1 SGHAT and CDR2 FQNNGV. The gene calls are TRBV11-2 and TRBJ2-5, with D uncertain. The sample consisted of blood. The sequence was collected from a person between 18 and 75 years old in good health. In nucleotides, the CDR3 is TGTGCCAGCAGCCCCTTGGCCGGGGAGACCCAGTACTTC. This sequence encodes CASSPLAGETQYF.